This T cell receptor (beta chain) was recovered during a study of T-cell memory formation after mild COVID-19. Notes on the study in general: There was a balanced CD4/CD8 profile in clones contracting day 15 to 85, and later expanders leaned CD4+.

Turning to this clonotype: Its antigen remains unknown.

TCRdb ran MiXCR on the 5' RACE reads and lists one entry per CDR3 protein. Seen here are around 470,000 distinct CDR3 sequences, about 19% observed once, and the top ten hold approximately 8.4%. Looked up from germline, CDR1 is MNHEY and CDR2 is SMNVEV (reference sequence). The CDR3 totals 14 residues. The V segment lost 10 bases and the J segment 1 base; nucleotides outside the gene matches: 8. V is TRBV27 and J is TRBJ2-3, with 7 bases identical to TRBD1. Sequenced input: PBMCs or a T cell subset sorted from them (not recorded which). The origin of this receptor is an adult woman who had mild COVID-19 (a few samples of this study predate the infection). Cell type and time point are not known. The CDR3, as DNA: TGTGCCACCGAGGACAGGCCCCGCACAGATACGCAGTATTTT. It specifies CATEDRPRTDTQYF.